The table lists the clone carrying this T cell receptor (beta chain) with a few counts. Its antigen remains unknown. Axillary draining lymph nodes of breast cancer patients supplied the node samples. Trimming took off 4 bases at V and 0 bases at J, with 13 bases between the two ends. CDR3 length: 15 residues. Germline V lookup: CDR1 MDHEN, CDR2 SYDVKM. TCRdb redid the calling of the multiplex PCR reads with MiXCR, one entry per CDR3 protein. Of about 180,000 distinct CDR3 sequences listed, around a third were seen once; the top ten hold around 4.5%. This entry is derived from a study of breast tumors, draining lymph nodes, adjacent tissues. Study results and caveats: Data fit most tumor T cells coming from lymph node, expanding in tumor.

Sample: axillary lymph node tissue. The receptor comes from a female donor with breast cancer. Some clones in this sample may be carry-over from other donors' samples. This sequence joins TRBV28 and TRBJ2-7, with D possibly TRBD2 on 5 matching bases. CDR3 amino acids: CASSSPGKSSYEQYF. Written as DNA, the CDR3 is TGTGCCAGCAGTTCCCCGGGGAAAAGCTCCTACGAGCAGTACTTC.